The source of this T cell receptor beta chain is a study of cytotoxic CD8 clonotypes in ibrutinib-treated CLL. Study in general: The authors obtained response samples at a median of roughly twelve months of treatment, range 6 to 36. Notes on the study in general: There were few public clonotypes, and on treatment they contracted or stayed stable.

Concerning this clone: Its target is unknown.

CDR3 length: 15 amino acids. Germline V gene sequence: CDR1 SGDLS, CDR2 YYNGEE. The ends lost 2 bases at V and 5 bases at J; junction bases unmatched: 4. Profiling relied on immunoSEQ multiplex PCR, and the TCRdb table lists in-frame clones only, not all of them. This table has roughly 60,000 clones, roughly 71% appearing once. The sample consisted of PBMCs, taken after 12 months of ibrutinib treatment. This TCR derives from a human donor with chronic lymphocytic leukemia. The chain carries TRBV9 and TRBJ2-1; TRBD2 aligns across 10 bases. The CDR3 nucleotides are TGTGCCAGCAGCGTCTCTAGCGGGAGAGACAATGAGCAGTTCTTC. It is translated as CASSVSSGRDNEQFF.